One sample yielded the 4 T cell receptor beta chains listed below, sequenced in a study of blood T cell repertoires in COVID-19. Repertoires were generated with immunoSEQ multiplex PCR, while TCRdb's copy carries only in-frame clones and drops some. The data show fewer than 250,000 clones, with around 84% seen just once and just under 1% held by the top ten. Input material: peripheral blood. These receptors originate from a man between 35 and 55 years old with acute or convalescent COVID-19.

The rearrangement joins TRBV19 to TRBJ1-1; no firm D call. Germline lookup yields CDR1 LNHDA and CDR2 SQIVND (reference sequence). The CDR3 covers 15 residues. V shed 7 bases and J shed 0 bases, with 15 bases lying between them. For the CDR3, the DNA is TGTGCCAGTACCTCCCTGGATCGGGTGAACACTGAAGCTTTCTTT. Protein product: CASTSLDRVNTEAFF.

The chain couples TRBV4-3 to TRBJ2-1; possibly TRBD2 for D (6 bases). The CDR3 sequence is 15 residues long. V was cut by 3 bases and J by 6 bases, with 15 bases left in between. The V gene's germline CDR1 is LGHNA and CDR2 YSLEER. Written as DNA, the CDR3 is TGCGCCAGCAGCCAGACAGCTCACGGGGGCAATGAGCAGTTCTTC. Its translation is CASSQTAHGGNEQFF.

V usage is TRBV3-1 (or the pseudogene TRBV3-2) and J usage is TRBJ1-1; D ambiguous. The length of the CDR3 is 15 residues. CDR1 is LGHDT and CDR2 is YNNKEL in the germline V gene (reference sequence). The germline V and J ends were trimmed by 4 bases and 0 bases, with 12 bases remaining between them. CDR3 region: CASSLRRGLNTEAFF. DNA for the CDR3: TGTGCCAGCAGCCTCCGGCGGGGTTTGAACACTGAAGCTTTCTTT.

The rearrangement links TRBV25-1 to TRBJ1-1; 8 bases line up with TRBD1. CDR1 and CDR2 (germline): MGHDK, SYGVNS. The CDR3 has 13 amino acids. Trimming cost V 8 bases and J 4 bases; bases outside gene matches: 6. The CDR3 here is CASRQGTVTEAFF. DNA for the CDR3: TGTGCCAGCCGACAGGGGACAGTCACTGAAGCTTTCTTT.